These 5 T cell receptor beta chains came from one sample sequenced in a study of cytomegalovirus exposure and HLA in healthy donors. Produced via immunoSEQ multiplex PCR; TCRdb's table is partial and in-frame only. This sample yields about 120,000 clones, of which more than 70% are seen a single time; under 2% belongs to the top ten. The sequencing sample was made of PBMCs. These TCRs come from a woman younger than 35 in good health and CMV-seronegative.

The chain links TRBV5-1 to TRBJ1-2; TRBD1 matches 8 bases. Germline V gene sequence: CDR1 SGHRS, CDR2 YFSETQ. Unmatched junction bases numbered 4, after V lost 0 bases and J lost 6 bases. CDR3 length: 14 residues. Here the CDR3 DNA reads TGCGCCAGCAGCTTGGCTGCGACAGGGGATGGCTACACCTTC. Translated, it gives CASSLAATGDGYTF.

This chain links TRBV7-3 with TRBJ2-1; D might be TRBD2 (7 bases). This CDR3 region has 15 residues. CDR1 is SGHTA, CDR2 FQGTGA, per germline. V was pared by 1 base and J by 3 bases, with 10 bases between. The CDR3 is CASSLRGGNYNEQFF. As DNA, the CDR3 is TGTGCCAGCAGCTTAAGGGGGGGCAACTACAATGAGCAGTTCTTC.

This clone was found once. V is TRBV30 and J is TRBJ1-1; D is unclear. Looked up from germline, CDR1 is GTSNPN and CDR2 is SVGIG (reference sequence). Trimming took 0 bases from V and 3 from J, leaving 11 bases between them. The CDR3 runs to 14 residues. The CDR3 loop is CAWSVPGVYTEAFF. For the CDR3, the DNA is TGTGCCTGGAGTGTACCCGGAGTATACACTGAAGCTTTCTTT.

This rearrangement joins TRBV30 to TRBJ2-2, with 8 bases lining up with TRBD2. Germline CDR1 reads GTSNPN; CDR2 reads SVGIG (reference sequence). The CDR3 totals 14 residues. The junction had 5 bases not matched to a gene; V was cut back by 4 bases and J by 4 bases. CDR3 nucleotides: TGTGCCTGGATGGGGCGGGAGGTCACCGGGGAGCTGTTTTTT. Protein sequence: CAWMGREVTGELFF.

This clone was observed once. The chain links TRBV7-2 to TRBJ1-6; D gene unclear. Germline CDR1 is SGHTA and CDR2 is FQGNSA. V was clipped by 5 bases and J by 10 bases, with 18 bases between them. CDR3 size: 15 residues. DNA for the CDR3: TGTGCCAGCAGCCGAATTGCGGCCCGCGGATCACCCCTCCACTTT. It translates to CASSRIAARGSPLHF.